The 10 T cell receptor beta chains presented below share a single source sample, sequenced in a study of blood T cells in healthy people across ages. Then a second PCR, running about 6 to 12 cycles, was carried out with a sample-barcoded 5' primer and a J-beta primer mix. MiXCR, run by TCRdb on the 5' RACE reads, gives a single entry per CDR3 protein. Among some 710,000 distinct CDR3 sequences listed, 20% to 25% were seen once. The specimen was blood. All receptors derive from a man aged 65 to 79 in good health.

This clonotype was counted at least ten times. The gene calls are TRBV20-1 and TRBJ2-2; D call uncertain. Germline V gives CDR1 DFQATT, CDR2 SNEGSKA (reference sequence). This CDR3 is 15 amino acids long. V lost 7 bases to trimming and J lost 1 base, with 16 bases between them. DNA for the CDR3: TGCAGTGGGGCAAGTGGATACGGGAACACCGGGGAGCTGTTTTTT. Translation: CSGASGYGNTGELFF.

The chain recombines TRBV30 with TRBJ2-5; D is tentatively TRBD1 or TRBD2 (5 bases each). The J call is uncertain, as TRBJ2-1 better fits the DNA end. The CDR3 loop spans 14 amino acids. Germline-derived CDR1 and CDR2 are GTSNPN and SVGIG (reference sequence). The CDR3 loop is CAWSGGLGDNEQFF. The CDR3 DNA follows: TGTGCCTGGAGTGGTGGACTGGGGGACAATGAGCAGTTCTTC.

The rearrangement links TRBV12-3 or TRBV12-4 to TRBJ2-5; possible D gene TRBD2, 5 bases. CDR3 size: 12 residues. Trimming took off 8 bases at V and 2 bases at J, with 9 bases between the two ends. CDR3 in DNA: TGTGCCAGCGGGGAGATTCAAGAGACCCAGTACTTC. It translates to CASGEIQETQYF.

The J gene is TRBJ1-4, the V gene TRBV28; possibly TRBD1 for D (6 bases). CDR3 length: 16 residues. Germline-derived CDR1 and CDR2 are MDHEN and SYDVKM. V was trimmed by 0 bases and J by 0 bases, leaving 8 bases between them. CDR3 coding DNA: TGTGCCAGCAGTTTATGGGGGGGCGCAACTAATGAAAAACTGTTTTTT. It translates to CASSLWGGATNEKLFF.

CDR3 DNA sequence: TGTGCCAGTAGTCTTACAGGAGACTCTAGCACAGATACGCAGTATTTT. Its protein is CASSLTGDSSTDTQYF. The chain recombines TRBV19 with TRBJ2-3; possibly TRBD1 for D (5 bases). The germline gives CDR1 LNHDA, CDR2 SQIVND (reference sequence). The CDR3 runs 16 residues. Deletions cut 5 bases from V and 0 bases from J, with 15 bases between. Full variable domain (rest looked up from reference TRBV19 and TRBJ2-3): DGGITQSPKYLFRKEGQNVTLSCEQNLNHDAMYWYRQDPGQGLRLIYYSQIVNDFQKGDIAEGYSVSREKKESFPLTVTSAQKNPTAFYLCASSLTGDSSTDTQYFGPGTRLTVL.

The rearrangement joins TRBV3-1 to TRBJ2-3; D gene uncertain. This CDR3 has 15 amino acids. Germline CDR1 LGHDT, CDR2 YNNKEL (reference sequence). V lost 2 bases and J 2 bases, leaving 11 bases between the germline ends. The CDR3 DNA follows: TGTGCCAGCAGCCAACCCTCGGTATCCACAGATACGCAGTATTTT. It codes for CASSQPSVSTDTQYF.

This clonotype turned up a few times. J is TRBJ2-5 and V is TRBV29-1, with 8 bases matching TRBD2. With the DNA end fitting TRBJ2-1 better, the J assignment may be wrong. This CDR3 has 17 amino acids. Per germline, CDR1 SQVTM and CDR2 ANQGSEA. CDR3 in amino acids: CSVASGLGKGLGNEQFF. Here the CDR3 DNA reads TGCAGCGTCGCTTCGGGGTTGGGGAAGGGACTAGGTAATGAGCAGTTCTTC.

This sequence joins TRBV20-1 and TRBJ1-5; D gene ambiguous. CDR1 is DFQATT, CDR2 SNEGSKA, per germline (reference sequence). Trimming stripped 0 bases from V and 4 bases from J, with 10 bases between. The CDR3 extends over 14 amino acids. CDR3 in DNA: TGCAGTGCTAGAGATGTTGGGTGGAATCAGCCCCAGCATTTT. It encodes CSARDVGWNQPQHF.

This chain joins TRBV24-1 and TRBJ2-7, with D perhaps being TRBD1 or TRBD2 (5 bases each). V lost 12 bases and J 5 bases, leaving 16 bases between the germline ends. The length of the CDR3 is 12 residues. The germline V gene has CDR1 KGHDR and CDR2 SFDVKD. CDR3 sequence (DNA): TGTGCCCGTTTTGAGGGGTCCGACGAGCAGTACGTC. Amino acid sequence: CARFEGSDEQYV.

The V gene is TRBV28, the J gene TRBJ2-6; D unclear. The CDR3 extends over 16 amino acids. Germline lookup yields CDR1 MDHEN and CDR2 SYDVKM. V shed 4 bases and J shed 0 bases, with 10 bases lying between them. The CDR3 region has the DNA TGTGCCAGCAGTTGGACGTATAGCTCTGGGGCCAACGTCCTGACTTTC. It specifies CASSWTYSSGANVLTF.